The rows below give T cell receptor beta chains drawn from one sample of a study of cytomegalovirus exposure and HLA in healthy donors. Repertoires were generated with immunoSEQ multiplex PCR, while TCRdb's copy carries only in-frame clones and drops some. The sample shows 100,000 to 150,000 clones, approximately 80% of them seen only once. Source material: PBMCs. These receptors were obtained from a male donor in good health and CMV-seropositive. The CDR3 runs from the conserved cysteine through the conserved F or W. The D gene is left open where the match is weak. Clone size appears in some rows only: once, few, many, or a class for an expanded clone.

J gene,clone size,V gene,CDR3 length,D gene,CDR3 DNA,CDR3 protein
TRBJ2-7,once,TRBV29-1,11,-,TGCAGCGTCTCTGTAACCTACGAGCAGTACTTC,CSVSVTYEQYF
TRBJ1-4,once,TRBV6-1,14,-,TGTGCCAGCAGGACGGGGAGCCAGAATGAAAAACTGTTTTTT,CASRTGSQNEKLFF
TRBJ1-5,few,TRBV19,16,-,TGTGCCAGTAGTATGGGTCCGGGACTTATAAATCAGCCCCAGCATTTT,CASSMGPGLINQPQHF
TRBJ2-5,-,TRBV6-1,13,TRBD2,TGTGCCAGCAGCGGGGGGGCCCGGCAGACCCAGTACTTC,CASSGGARQTQYF
TRBJ2-7,-,TRBV5-5,14,-,TGTGCCAGCACCCTACAGACAGGCTACTACGAGCAGTACTTC,CASTLQTGYYEQYF
TRBJ2-3,once,TRBV15,14,TRBD2,TGTGCCACCAGTGGCGGGAGGGGGACAGATACGCAGTATTTT,CATSGGRGTDTQYF
TRBJ2-2,-,TRBV9,17,-,TGTGCCAGCAGCCCCGGTCAGGGCCGTCCGAACACCGGGGAGCTGTTTTTT,CASSPGQGRPNTGELFF
TRBJ2-7,-,TRBV21-1,13,-,TGTGCCAGCAGCACGACTAGATCCCACGAGCAGTACTTC,CASSTTRSHEQYF
TRBJ1-1,few,TRBV5-1,14,TRBD1,TGCGCCAGCAGCGGACAGGGGATGAACACTGAAGCTTTCTTT,CASSGQGMNTEAFF
TRBJ1-5,-,TRBV19,16,TRBD1,TGTGCCAGTAGTAACCGACAGGGGGCTAACAATCAGCCCCAGCATTTT,CASSNRQGANNQPQHF
TRBJ2-2,-,TRBV9,15,-,TGTGCCAGCAGCGTAGGCGGTCTTAACACCGGGGAGCTGTTTTTT,CASSVGGLNTGELFF
TRBJ2-1,-,TRBV7-6,15,TRBD2,TGTGCCAGCAGCTTGGGTAGCGGGGGAAACAATGAGCAGTTCTTC,CASSLGSGGNNEQFF
TRBJ2-7,-,TRBV5-1,16,TRBD1,TGCGCCAGCAGCTCTACCTTGACAGGGGGCCCCTACGAGCAGTACTTC,CASSSTLTGGPYEQYF
TRBJ1-1,-,TRBV4-2,15,-,TGTGCCAGCAGCCAAGAGCCGCGGGAGGACACTGAAGCTTTCTTT,CASSQEPREDTEAFF
TRBJ1-1,-,TRBV5-4,12,TRBD1,TGTGCCACCTCGCAGGGGGTCGGTGAAGCTTTCTTT,CATSQGVGEAFF
TRBJ1-5,-,TRBV6-6,16,-,TGTGCCAGCAGTTACTCGTCAGGAGGATTCAATCAGCCCCAGCATTTT,CASSYSSGGFNQPQHF
TRBJ1-3,few,TRBV30,13,-,TGTGCCTGGAGTCCAGTCTCTGGAAACACCATATATTTT,CAWSPVSGNTIYF
TRBJ2-2,-,TRBV27,14,TRBD2,TGTGCCAGCAGTTTCGCGGGGGGAGCCGGGGAGCTGTTTTTT,CASSFAGGAGELFF
TRBJ2-1,-,TRBV27,14,TRBD2,TGTGCCAGCAGTTTACTAGCGGGAGTCAATGAGCAGTTCTTC,CASSLLAGVNEQFF
TRBJ2-2,-,TRBV5-6,15,-,TGTGCCAGCAGCTTGGGCGGTGTCGGGGCCGGGGAGCTGTTTTTT,CASSLGGVGAGELFF
TRBJ2-2,-,TRBV11-3,12,-,TGTGCCAGCGGGCAGGACACCGGGGAGCTGTTTTTT,CASGQDTGELFF
TRBJ2-5,-,TRBV29-1,12,-,TGCAGCGTTGAAAGCCAGGGGGAGACCCAGTACTTC,CSVESQGETQYF
TRBJ2-7,-,TRBV18,14,-,TGTGCCAGCTCACCGGAGCCCGGGGCCTACGAGCAGTACTTC,CASSPEPGAYEQYF
TRBJ1-2,once,TRBV6-5,15,TRBD1,TGTGCCAGCACTCAGGACAGGTCCTTAATCTATGGCTACACCTTC,CASTQDRSLIYGYTF
TRBJ1-2,-,TRBV2,14,TRBD1,TGTGCCAGCAGTGAAACAGGGGAGGACTATGGCTACACCTTC,CASSETGEDYGYTF
TRBJ1-3,-,TRBV28,12,-,TGTGCCAGCAGTTTCGGGGGAAACACCATATATTTT,CASSFGGNTIYF
TRBJ2-7,-,TRBV6-1,12,-,TGTGCCAGCAGTGAAGTCCCCTACGAGCAGTACTTC,CASSEVPYEQYF
TRBJ2-2,-,TRBV15,13,TRBD2,TGTGCCACCAGCGGGAGGGCCTTCGGGGAGCTGTTTTTT,CATSGRAFGELFF
TRBJ1-2,once,TRBV13,12,-,TGTGCCAGCAGCTTAACAGGGCGCGACTACACCTTC,CASSLTGRDYTF
TRBJ2-1,-,TRBV7-2,13,TRBD2,TGTGCCAGCAGCTTGCGACTAGCCAATGAGCAGTTCTTC,CASSLRLANEQFF
TRBJ1-2,-,TRBV15,13,-,TGTGCCACCAGCAGAGATTTGGGGGGTGGCTACACCTTC,CATSRDLGGGYTF
TRBJ2-1,-,TRBV11-2,12,-,TGTGCCAGCAGCGCCACCGGGACAGAGCAGTTCTTC,CASSATGTEQFF
TRBJ2-1,once,TRBV27,16,TRBD2,TGTGCCAGCAGTTTATCGCCACTAGCGGAATACAATGAGCAGTTCTTC,CASSLSPLAEYNEQFF
TRBJ2-2,-,TRBV11-2,19,TRBD2,TGTGCCAGCAGCCCCCCCGGACTAGCGGGAGGACAAGGTCCCGGGGAGCTGTTTTTT,CASSPPGLAGGQGPGELFF
TRBJ1-5,-,TRBV2,15,-,TGTGCCAGCAGTAGAACTGGGACGGGGAGGGAGCCCCAGCATTTT,CASSRTGTGREPQHF
TRBJ2-7,-,TRBV6-1,16,TRBD1,TGTGCCAGCAGTGAAACACGGGGACAGGGGAAGGACGAGCAGTACTTC,CASSETRGQGKDEQYF
TRBJ2-2,few,TRBV13,17,TRBD2,TGTGCCAGCAGCTTGGGACTAGCGGGAGGGGACACCGGGGAGCTGTTTTTT,CASSLGLAGGDTGELFF
TRBJ2-3,-,TRBV5-1,13,-,TGCGCCAGCAGCCCGTCTGTGGCTGATACGCAGTATTTT,CASSPSVADTQYF
TRBJ1-5,-,TRBV18,15,TRBD1,TGTGCCAGCTCACCGAGGGACAGCCGGGGTCAGCCCCAGCATTTT,CASSPRDSRGQPQHF
TRBJ1-3,-,TRBV5-5,16,-,TGTGCCAGCAGCTTGGTCAGGCCGTACTCTGGAAACACCATATATTTT,CASSLVRPYSGNTIYF
TRBJ2-2,-,TRBV2,14,TRBD1,TGTGCCAGCTCGGAGCAGGGGGACACCGGGGAGCTGTTTTTT,CASSEQGDTGELFF
TRBJ1-5,-,TRBV27,15,TRBD1,TGTGCCAGCAGTGCGACAGGGGGCTGGGGTCAGCCCCAGCATTTT,CASSATGGWGQPQHF
TRBJ1-1,-,TRBV19,13,-,TGTGCCAGTGGCACAACGGTGGGGCTAGAAGCTTTCTTT,CASGTTVGLEAFF
TRBJ2-2,-,TRBV5-1,11,-,TGCGCCAGCAGCCCGTCCGGGGAGCTGTTTTTT,CASSPSGELFF
TRBJ1-1,-,TRBV9,15,-,TGTGCCAGCAGCCCTGGGACCTTGGGGGGCACTGAAGCTTTCTTT,CASSPGTLGGTEAFF